One sample yielded the 9 T cell receptor beta chains listed below, sequenced in a study of response to subunit inactivated influenza vaccine. TCRdb passed the RT-PCR reads through MiXCR, listing each CDR3 protein once. This table has about 780,000 distinct CDR3 sequences, 18% appearing once. The source was PBMCs from blood, collected roughly 5 days after vaccination. These receptors all come from a man aged 45-60 years who received an inactivated influenza vaccine.

This clonotype was detected only a few times. This rearrangement joins TRBV4-2 to TRBJ2-2, with 9 bases that match TRBD2. Germline CDR1 LGHNA, CDR2 YNFKEQ. V was clipped by 1 base and J by 0 bases; unmatched bases: 6. The CDR3 consists of 18 residues. The CDR3 loop reads CASSQARTSDTNTGELFF. The CDR3 nucleotides read TGTGCCAGCAGCCAAGCACGGACTAGCGATACGAACACCGGGGAGCTGTTTTTT.

This clonotype was observed a few times. The chain carries TRBV4-3 and TRBJ2-1; 11 nucleotides match TRBD2. CDR1 is LGHNA and CDR2 is YSLEER in the germline V gene. The CDR3 has 15 amino acids. V lost 1 base, J lost 7 bases, and 3 bases stayed unmatched. The CDR3 loop reads CASSQVAGGPNEQFF. CDR3 coding DNA: TGCGCCAGCAGCCAAGTAGCGGGGGGGCCAAATGAGCAGTTCTTC.

This chain links TRBV7-2 with TRBJ2-7, with TRBD1 identical over 9 bases. Germline trimming cut 5 bases from V and 4 bases from J; bases unmatched to any gene: 12. The length of the CDR3 is 16 residues. CDR1 and CDR2 (germline): SGHTA, FQGNSA. CDR3 region: CASSPILDRGSYEQYF. In DNA form, the CDR3 reads TGTGCCAGCAGCCCGATCTTGGACAGGGGCTCATACGAGCAGTACTTC.

This clonotype appeared many times. The chain uses TRBV5-1 and TRBJ1-1, with D possibly TRBD1 on 5 matching bases. The CDR3 is 14 residues long. In germline, CDR1 is SGHRS, CDR2 YFSETQ. Trimming left V 0 bases short and J 6 bases short, with 12 bases between. DNA of the CDR3: TGCGCCAGCAGCTTGGAGGCAGGGCGCCCTGAAGCTTTCTTT. This encodes CASSLEAGRPEAFF.

The chain carries TRBV6-2 or TRBV6-3 and TRBJ2-7, with D hard to call. The CDR3 loop spans 15 amino acids. CDR1 is MNHEY and CDR2 is SVGEGT in the germline V gene. Trimming removed 7 bases from V and 0 bases from J, with 16 bases in between. CDR3 amino acids: CASTSRFRTSYEQYF. Written as DNA, the CDR3 is TGTGCCAGCACCTCTCGTTTCAGGACCTCCTACGAGCAGTACTTC.

The table lists this clonotype with a few counts. The V and J genes are TRBV11-2 and TRBJ2-3; 7 bases fit TRBD1. This CDR3 is built from 15 residues. After removal of 1 base from V and 10 bases from J, the junction contained 11 bases not matched to a gene. In germline, CDR1 is SGHAT, CDR2 FQNNGV. CDR3 in DNA: TGTGCCAGCAGCTTAGTCCGGGCAGGGGGTGAGGCGCAGTATTTT. Translated: CASSLVRAGGEAQYF.

This chain uses TRBV20-1 with TRBJ2-3; D unresolved. The length of the CDR3 is 16 residues. Germline loops: CDR1 DFQATT, CDR2 SNEGSKA (reference sequence). Trimming left V 1 base short and J 2 bases short, with 16 bases between. The CDR3 protein is CSARGGPTGSTDTQYF. CDR3 nucleotides: TGCAGTGCTAGAGGAGGCCCCACCGGGTCCACAGATACGCAGTATTTT.

The rearrangement joins TRBV25-1 to TRBJ2-5; no clear D. Germline CDR1 and CDR2: MGHDK and SYGVNS. CDR3 length: 13 amino acids. V dropped 7 bases and J dropped 2 bases, with 11 bases sitting between them. The CDR3 region has the DNA TGTGCCAGCACTCGTTCTGATCAAGAGACCCAGTACTTC. It specifies CASTRSDQETQYF.

The V and J genes are TRBV11-2 and TRBJ1-2; TRBD1 is a possible D gene (5 bases). Trimming removed 1 base from V and 4 bases from J, with 16 bases in between. The CDR3 is made up of 16 amino acids. CDR1 is SGHAT and CDR2 is FQNNGV in the germline V gene. CDR3 coding DNA: TGTGCCAGCAGCTTAGGTGGCAGGGCTGGGCGCTATGGCTACACCTTC. This gives the protein CASSLGGRAGRYGYTF.